A selection of T cell receptor beta chains follows, all from one sample in a study of cytomegalovirus exposure and HLA in healthy donors. Generated by immunoSEQ multiplex PCR, the TCRdb table keeps only in-frame clones and is missing some. The sample records under 150,000 clones, approximately 79% being singletons. Sequenced sample: PBMCs. These receptors all come from a woman between 50 and 59 years old in good health and CMV-seropositive. Each CDR3 is given with its conserved first and last residue. The order of the fields is J gene, clone size, V gene, D gene, CDR3 protein, CDR3 DNA. D genes are given only for firm matches. Clone size is not always given. Where it is, it says once, few, many or a class for expanded clones.

>TRBJ1-1|-|TRBV6-1|-
CASSDGRKTEAFF
TGTGCCAGCAGTGACGGCAGGAAAACTGAAGCTTTCTTT
>TRBJ1-4|-|TRBV5-1|-
CASSQPGEGKKLFF
TGCGCCAGCAGCCAACCCGGGGAGGGTAAAAAACTGTTTTTT
>TRBJ2-3|few|TRBV4-1|-
CASSQGHTSSYTQYF
TGCGCCAGCAGCCAAGGTCATACTAGCTCCTATACGCAGTATTTT
>TRBJ2-2|once|TRBV13|TRBD1
CASSAGQGSTGELFF
TGTGCCAGCAGCGCGGGACAGGGTTCGACCGGGGAGCTGTTTTTT
>TRBJ2-7|-|TRBV29-1|TRBD1
CSVEDTDRGAYEQYF
TGCAGCGTTGAAGATACGGACAGGGGGGCCTACGAGCAGTACTTC
>TRBJ1-2|-|TRBV29-1|TRBD1
CSVGGGTVYGYTF
TGCAGCGTCGGAGGTGGGACAGTTTATGGCTACACCTTC
>TRBJ2-7|-|TRBV9|-
CASSPRGDRSSYEQYF
TGTGCCAGCAGCCCCCGGGGAGATCGATCGTCCTACGAGCAGTACTTC
>TRBJ2-7|-|TRBV11-2|TRBD2
CASRISGPGYEQYF
TGTGCCAGCAGGATTAGCGGGCCGGGGTACGAGCAGTACTTC
>TRBJ1-6|-|TRBV5-1|TRBD1
CASSEQGYSPLHF
TGCGCCAGCAGTGAACAGGGGTATTCACCCCTCCACTTT
>TRBJ2-5|-|TRBV7-2|TRBD1
CASSLVIGGIGVTQYF
TGTGCCAGCAGCTTAGTGATAGGGGGCATAGGAGTGACCCAGTACTTC
>TRBJ1-2|few|TRBV6-5|-
CASPPAGLRGDGYTF
TGTGCCAGCCCCCCCGCCGGTCTTCGCGGGGATGGCTACACCTTC
>TRBJ2-3|once|TRBV7-3|-
CASSSDRTGDTQYF
TGTGCCAGCAGCTCAGACAGGACGGGAGATACGCAGTATTTT
>TRBJ2-7|-|TRBV5-1|-
CASSPGVRQAYSYEQYF
TGCGCCAGCAGCCCAGGGGTCCGACAGGCTTATTCCTACGAGCAGTACTTC
>TRBJ1-6|-|TRBV15|-
CATSRGTGNSPLHF
TGTGCCACCAGCAGAGGAACGGGGAATTCACCCCTCCACTTT
>TRBJ2-5|-|TRBV30|-
CAWSGGTEETQYF
TGTGCCTGGAGTGGCGGGACAGAAGAGACCCAGTACTTC
>TRBJ2-5|-|TRBV7-9|-
CASSLGFEGEQETQYF
TGTGCCAGCAGCTTAGGATTCGAGGGCGAACAAGAGACCCAGTACTTC